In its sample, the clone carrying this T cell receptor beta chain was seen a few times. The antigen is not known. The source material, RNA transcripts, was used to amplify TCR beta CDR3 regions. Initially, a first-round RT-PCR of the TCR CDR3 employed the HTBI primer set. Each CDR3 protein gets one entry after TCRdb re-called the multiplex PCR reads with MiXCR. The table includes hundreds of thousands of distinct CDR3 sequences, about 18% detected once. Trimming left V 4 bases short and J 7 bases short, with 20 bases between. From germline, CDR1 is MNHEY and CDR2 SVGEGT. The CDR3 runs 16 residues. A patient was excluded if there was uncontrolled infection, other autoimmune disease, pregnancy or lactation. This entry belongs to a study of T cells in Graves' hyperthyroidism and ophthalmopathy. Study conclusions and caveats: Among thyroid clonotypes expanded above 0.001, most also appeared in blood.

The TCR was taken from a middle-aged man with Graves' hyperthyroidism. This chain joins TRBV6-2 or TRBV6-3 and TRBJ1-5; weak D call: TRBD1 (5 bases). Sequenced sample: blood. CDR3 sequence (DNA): TGTGCCAGCAGTTCCGTCGGGACGGCCCAGAGACAGCCCCAGCATTTT. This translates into CASSSVGTAQRQPQHF.